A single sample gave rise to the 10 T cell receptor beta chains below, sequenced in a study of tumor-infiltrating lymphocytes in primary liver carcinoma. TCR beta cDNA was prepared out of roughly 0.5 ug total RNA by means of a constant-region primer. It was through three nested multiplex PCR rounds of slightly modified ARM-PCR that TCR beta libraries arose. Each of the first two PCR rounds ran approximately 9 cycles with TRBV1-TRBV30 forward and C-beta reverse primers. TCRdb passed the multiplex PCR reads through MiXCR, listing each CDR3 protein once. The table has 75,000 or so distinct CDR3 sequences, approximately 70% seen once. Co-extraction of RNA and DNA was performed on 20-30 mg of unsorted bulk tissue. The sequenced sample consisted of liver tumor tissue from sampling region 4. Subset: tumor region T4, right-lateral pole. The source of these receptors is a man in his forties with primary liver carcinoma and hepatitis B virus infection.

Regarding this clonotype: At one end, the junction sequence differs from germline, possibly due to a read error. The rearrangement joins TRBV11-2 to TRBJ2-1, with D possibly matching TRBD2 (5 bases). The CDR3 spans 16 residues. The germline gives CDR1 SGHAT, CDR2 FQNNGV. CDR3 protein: CASSLDIRLAMGEQIF. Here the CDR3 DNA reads TGTGCCAGCAGCTTGGATATCAGGCTAGCCATGGGTGAACAGATCTTC.

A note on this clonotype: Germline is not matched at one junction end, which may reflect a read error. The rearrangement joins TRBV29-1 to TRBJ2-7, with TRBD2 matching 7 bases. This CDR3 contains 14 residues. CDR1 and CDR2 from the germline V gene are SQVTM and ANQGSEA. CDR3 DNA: TGCAGCGTTGCACATAAGCGGGACTCCTACGGGCAGTACTTC. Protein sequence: CSVAHKRDSYGQYF.

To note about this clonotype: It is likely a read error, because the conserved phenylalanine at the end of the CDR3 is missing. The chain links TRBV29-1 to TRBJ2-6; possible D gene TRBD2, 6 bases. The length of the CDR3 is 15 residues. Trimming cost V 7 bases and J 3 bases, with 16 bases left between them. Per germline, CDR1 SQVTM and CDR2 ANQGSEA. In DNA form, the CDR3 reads TGCAGCGCCTTCCTTGCGGGGTATGGGGCCAACGTCCTGACTATC. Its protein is CSAFLAGYGANVLTI.

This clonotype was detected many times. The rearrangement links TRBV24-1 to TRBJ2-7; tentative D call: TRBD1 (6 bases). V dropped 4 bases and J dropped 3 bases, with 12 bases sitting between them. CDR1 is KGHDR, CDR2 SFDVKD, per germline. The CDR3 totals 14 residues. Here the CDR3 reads CATSESTGNYEQYF. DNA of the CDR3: TGTGCCACCAGTGAATCAACAGGGAACTACGAGCAGTACTTC.

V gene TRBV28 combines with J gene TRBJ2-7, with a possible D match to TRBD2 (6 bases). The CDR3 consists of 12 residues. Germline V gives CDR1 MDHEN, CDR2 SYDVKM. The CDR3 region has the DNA TGTGTCTCTGGGCGGGGTTTGAACGAGCAGTACTTC. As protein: CVSGRGLNEQYF. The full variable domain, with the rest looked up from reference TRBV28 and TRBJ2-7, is DVKVTQSSRYLVKRTGEKVFLECVQDMDHENMFWYRQDPGLGLRLIYFSYDVKMKEKGDIPEGYSVSREKKERFSLILESASTNQTSMYLCVSGRGLNEQYFGPGTRLTVT.

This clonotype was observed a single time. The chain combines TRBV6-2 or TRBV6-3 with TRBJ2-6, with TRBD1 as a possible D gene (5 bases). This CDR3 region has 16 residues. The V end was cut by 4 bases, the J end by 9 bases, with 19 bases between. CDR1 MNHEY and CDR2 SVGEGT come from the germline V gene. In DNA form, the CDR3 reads TGTGCCAGCAGTTTAGGTCAGGGAACTGAGGACAACGTCCTGACTTTC. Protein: CASSLGQGTEDNVLTF.

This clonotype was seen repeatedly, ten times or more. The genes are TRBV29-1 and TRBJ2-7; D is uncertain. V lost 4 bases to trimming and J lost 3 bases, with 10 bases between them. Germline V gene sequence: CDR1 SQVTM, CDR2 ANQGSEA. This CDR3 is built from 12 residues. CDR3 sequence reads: CSVVQSNYEQYF. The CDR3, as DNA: TGCAGCGTTGTACAGTCCAACTACGAGCAGTACTTC.

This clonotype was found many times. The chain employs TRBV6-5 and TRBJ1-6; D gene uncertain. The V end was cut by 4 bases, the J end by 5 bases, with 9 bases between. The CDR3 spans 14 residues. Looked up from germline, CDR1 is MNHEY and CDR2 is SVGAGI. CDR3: CASSSIRDNSPLHF. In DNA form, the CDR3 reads TGTGCCAGCAGTTCGATCCGGGATAATTCACCCCTCCACTTT.

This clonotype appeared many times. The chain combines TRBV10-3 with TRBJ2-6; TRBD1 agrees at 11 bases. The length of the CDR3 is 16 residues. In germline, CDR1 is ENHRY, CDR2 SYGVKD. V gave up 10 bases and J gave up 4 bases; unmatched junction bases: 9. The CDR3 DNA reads TGTGCCACGATAGGACAGGGGGCTAGAGGGGCCAACGTCCTGACTTTC. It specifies CATIGQGARGANVLTF.

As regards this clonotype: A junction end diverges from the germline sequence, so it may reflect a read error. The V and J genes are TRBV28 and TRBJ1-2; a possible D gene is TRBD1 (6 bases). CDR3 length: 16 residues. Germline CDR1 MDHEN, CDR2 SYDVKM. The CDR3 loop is CASSPSGALGLRDYIF. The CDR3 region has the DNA TGTGCCAGCAGTCCGTCGGGGGCATTAGGGTTAAGGGACTACATCTTC.